This T cell receptor beta chain was captured by sequencing in a study of blood T cell repertoires in COVID-19. Study background: Acute and convalescent COVID-19 specimens originated in the United States, Italy and Spain.

The assay was immunoSEQ multiplex PCR, and TCRdb's table has in-frame clones only and misses some. The sample lists about 280,000 clones; 70% to 90% were seen once. V lost 1 base and J 3 bases, leaving 11 bases between the germline ends. Per the germline V gene, CDR1 is SGHRS and CDR2 is YFSETQ. The CDR3 sequence is 15 residues long. This clonotype was obtained from a woman aged 55-70 years in a cohort exposed to, infected with or recovered from COVID-19 (not recorded which). The sample consisted of PBMCs or T cells enriched from blood (not recorded which). The chain links TRBV5-1 to TRBJ2-1, with D possibly TRBD1 on 6 matching bases. The CDR3 bases are TGCGCCAGCAGCTTGACACAGGGCCGCTACAATGAGCAGTTCTTC. It yields the protein CASSLTQGRYNEQFF. Together with reference TRBV5-1 and TRBJ2-1, the CDR3 gives the full variable domain: KAGVTQTPRYLIKTRGQQVTLSCSPISGHRSVSWYQQTPGQGLQFLFEYFSETQRNKGNFPGRFSGRQFSNSRSEMNVSTLELGDSALYLCASSLTQGRYNEQFFGPGTRLTVL.